This entry concerns a single T cell receptor (beta chain). This clone's antigen is unknown. No qualities accompany the bases; no much larger clone lies one base away. Libraries were constructed by 5' RACE. Sequencer: NextSeq 500. In the TCR library protocol, unique molecular identifiers were attached to individual cDNA molecules to correct for PCR bias and sequencing error. Sequencing covered both TCR alpha and beta chains, and within each sample the abundances of alpha and beta sequences were tightly co-correlated. The study's processing was this. Decombinator V4 was used to perform V gene, J gene and CDR3 annotation of TCR sequences. TCRs were defined as expanded if a significant change between any two time points was detected under a Poisson model with p below 0.0001. TCR abundances were normalised to the total number of TCRs sequenced in each sample and reported as counts per million. MAIT TCRs were defined by TRAV1-2 paired with TRAJ12, TRAJ20 or TRAJ33, and iNKT TCRs by TRAV10 paired with TRAJ18. VDJdb, accessed on 1 November 2021, was searched for TCRs annotated for CMV, EBV and SARS-CoV-2, and TCRs annotated for more than one antigen were excluded. TCRdb took the public reads, trimmed them with fastp at Q25, ran MiXCR for clone calling and kept in-frame beta chains. Rows matching on CDR3 protein sequence are summarized as one entry with the most common DNA and genes. It is TCRdb's table, rather than the study itself, that gives the V and J calls and clone size. The sample table records 75,000 to 100,000 distinct CDR3 sequences; approximately 15% of these occur just once. In total, the top ten clones hold 6% to 7.5% of the sample.

CDR1 and CDR2 (SGHRS, YFSETQ) derive from the germline V gene. V loses 0 bases of germline sequence and J loses 5 bases, and the interval between the two ends is 14 bases. The CDR3 numbers 15 residues from cysteine through phenylalanine. This entry keeps only the CDR3 DNA: 45 bases, framed from base 1. The data were taken from a study of early T cells in non-severe SARS-CoV-2 infection (dated by TCRdb to the early 2020s). Concerning the study at large: Because TCR sequencing was done on bulk RNA from unsorted whole blood, the alpha and beta chains could not be paired. Overall study outcomes, separate from this receptor: Matching against VDJdb was skewed toward anti-spike CD8 responses, likely underestimated virus-specific expansions, and missed private and CD4 specificities.

A case-control design nested within a healthcare worker cohort in London, UK, was used, with weekly nasopharyngeal swab PCR tests and blood sampling performed. Between 23 and 31 March 2020, the week of the UK lockdown, healthcare workers were enrolled and then followed up weekly for as long as 16 weeks. The sequence links TRBV5-1 to TRBJ1-1, with a tentative D gene TRBD1 over 5 matching bases. The sample was whole blood. The clonotype comes from an adult who was a healthcare worker with PCR-confirmed SARS-CoV-2 infection or an uninfected control (not recorded which). The nucleotides read TGCGCCAGCAGCTTGGCCCAGATCGGGGGGACTGAAGCTTTCTTT. Its amino acids are CASSLAQIGGTEAFF. With the rest looked up from the reference TRBV5-1 and TRBJ1-1 genes rather than sequenced, the full variable domain is KAGVTQTPRYLIKTRGQQVTLSCSPISGHRSVSWYQQTPGQGLQFLFEYFSETQRNKGNFPGRFSGRQFSNSRSEMNVSTLELGDSALYLCASSLAQIGGTEAFFGQGTRLTVV.